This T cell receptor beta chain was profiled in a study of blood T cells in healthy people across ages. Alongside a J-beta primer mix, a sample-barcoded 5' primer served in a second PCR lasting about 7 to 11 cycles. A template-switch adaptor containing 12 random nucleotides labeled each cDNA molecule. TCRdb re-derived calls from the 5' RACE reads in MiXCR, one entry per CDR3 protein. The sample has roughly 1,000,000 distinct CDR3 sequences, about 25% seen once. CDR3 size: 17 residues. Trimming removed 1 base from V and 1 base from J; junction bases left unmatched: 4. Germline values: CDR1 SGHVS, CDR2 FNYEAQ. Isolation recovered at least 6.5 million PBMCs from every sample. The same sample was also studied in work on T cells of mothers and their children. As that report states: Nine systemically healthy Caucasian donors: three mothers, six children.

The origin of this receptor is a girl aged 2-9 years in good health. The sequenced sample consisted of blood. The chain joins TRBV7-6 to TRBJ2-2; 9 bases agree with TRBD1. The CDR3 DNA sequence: TGTGCCAGCAGCTTAGTAGGGACAGGGAGGAACACCGGGGAGCTGTTTTTT. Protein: CASSLVGTGRNTGELFF. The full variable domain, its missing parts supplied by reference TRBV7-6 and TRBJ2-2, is GAGVSQSPRYKVTKRGQDVALRCDPISGHVSLYWYRQALGQGPEFLTYFNYEAQQDKSGLPNDRFSAERPEGSISTLTIQRTEQRDSAMYRCASSLVGTGRNTGELFFGEGSRLTVL.